A single TCR beta chain is shown here with its context. The antigen is unknown. Method: immunoSEQ multiplex PCR; TCRdb's copy keeps in-frame clones and lacks some. This sample has about 130,000 clones, with just under 95% found just once. These data originate in a study of T cell responses to AZD1222 COVID-19 vaccine. General study points: Per reports, nearly half of all spike-specific TCRs target regions that are unmutated in variants. Most donors were white British and more were female, and clonal diversity was possibly underestimated. After two AZD1222 doses, spike-specific TCR breadth and depth rose versus day 0.

Per the germline V gene, CDR1 is MDHEN and CDR2 is SYDVKM. The CDR3 totals 16 residues. The J segment lost 1 base and the V segment lost 3 bases, leaving 6 bases of the junction unmatched. The specimen comprised peripheral blood, sampled on day 0 of AZD1222 vaccination. V and J are TRBV28 and TRBJ2-5, with 9 bases fitting TRBD2. This clonotype was sampled from an adult in good health. CDR3 sequence reads: CASSFFAGGPQETQYF. CDR3 in DNA: TGTGCCAGCAGTTTCTTCGCGGGAGGGCCCCAAGAGACCCAGTACTTC.